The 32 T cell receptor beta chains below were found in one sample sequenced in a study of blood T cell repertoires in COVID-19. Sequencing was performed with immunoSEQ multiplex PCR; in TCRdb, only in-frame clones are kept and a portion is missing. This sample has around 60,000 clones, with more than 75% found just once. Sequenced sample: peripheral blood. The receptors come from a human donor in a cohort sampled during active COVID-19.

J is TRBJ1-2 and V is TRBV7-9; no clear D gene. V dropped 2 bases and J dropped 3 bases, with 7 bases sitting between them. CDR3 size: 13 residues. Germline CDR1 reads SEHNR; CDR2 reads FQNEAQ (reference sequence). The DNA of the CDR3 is TGTGCCAGCAGCTTATCTAGCTACTATGGCTACACCTTC. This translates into CASSLSSYYGYTF.

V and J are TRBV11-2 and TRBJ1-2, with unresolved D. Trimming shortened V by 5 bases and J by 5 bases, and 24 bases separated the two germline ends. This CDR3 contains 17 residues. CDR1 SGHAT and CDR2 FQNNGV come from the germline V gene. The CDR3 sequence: CASSPRPRILSNYGYTF. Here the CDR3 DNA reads TGTGCCAGCAGCCCCCGCCCCCGAATACTTAGTAATTATGGCTACACCTTC.

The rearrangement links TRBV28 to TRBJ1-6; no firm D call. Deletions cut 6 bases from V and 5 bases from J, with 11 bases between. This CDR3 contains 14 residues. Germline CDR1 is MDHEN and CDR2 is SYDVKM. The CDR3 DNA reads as TGTGCCAGCAGCTCGTATGCAGATAATTCACCCCTCCACTTT. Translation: CASSSYADNSPLHF. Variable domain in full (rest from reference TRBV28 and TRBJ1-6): DVKVTQSSRYLVKRTGEKVFLECVQDMDHENMFWYRQDPGLGLRLIYFSYDVKMKEKGDIPEGYSVSREKKERFSLILESASTNQTSMYLCASSSYADNSPLHFGNGTRLTVT.

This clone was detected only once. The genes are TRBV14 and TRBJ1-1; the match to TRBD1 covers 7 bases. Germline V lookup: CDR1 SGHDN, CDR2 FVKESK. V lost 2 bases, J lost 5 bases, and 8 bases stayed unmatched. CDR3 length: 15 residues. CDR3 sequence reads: CASSQIAGGRTEAFF. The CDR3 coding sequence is TGTGCCAGCAGCCAAATTGCAGGGGGTCGAACTGAAGCTTTCTTT. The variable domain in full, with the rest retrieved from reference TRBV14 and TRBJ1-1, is EAGVTQFPSHSVIEKGQTVTLRCDPISGHDNLYWYRRVMGKEIKFLLHFVKESKQDESGMPNNRFLAERTGGTYSTLKVQPAELEDSGVYFCASSQIAGGRTEAFFGQGTRLTVV.

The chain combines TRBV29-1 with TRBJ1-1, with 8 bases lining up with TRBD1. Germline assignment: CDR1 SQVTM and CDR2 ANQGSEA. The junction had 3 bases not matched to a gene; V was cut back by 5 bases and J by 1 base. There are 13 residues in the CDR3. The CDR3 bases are TGCAGCGTTCGGGGACAGGCGAACACTGAAGCTTTCTTT. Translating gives CSVRGQANTEAFF. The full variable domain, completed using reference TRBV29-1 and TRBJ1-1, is SAVISQKPSRDICQRGTSLTIQCQVDSQVTMMFWYRQQPGQSLTLIATANQGSEATYESGFVIDKFPISRPNLTFSTLTVSNMSPEDSSIYLCSVRGQANTEAFFGQGTRLTVV.

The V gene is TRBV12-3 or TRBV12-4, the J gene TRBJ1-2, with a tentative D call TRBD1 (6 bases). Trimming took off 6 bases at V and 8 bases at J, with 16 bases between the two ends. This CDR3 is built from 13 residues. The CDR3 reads CASSLAGAFGYTF. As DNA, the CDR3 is TGTGCCAGCAGCCTGGCAGGGGCGTTCGGCTACACCTTC.

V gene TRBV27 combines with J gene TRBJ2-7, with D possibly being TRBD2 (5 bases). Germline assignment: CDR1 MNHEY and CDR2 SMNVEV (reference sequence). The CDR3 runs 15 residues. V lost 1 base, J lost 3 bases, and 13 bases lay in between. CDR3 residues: CASSLYGGSGYEQYF. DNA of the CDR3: TGTGCCAGCAGTTTATACGGTGGGAGCGGCTACGAGCAGTACTTC.

The CDR3 loop reads CSARGALPGPEKLFF. The CDR3 DNA sequence: TGCAGCGCCCGGGGAGCGCTCCCCGGCCCAGAAAAACTGTTTTTT. This rearrangement joins TRBV29-1 to TRBJ1-4; unclear D gene. V dropped 7 bases and J dropped 8 bases, with 23 bases sitting between them. The CDR3 spans 15 residues. Germline assignment: CDR1 SQVTM and CDR2 ANQGSEA.

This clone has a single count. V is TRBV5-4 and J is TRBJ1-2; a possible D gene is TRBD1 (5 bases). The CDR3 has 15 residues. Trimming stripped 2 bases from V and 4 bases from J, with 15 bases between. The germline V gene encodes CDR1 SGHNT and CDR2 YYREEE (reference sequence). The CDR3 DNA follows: TGTGCCAGCAGCTTCGGTGGGTCAGGGATCTATGGCTACACCTTC. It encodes CASSFGGSGIYGYTF.

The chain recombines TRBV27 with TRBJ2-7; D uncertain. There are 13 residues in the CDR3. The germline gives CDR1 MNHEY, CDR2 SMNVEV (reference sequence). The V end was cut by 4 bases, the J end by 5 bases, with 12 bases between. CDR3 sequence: CASSSAPENEQYF. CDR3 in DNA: TGTGCCAGCAGTTCCGCGCCTGAGAACGAGCAGTACTTC.

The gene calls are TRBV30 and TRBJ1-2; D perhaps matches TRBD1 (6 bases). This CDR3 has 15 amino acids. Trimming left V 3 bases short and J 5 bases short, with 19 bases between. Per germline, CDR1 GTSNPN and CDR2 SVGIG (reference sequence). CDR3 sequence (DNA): TGTGCCTGGAGATCAGGGGACTATCTGCTATATGGCTACACCTTC. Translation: CAWRSGDYLLYGYTF.

CDR3 DNA: TGCAGCGTTGGGCAGGGGGCCACTGAAGCTTTCTTT. Translation: CSVGQGATEAFF. The chain combines TRBV29-1 with TRBJ1-1; 8 nucleotides match TRBD1. The CDR3 consists of 12 residues. Germline assignment: CDR1 SQVTM and CDR2 ANQGSEA. Losses at the gene ends were 4 bases for V and 4 bases for J; bases not matched to a gene: 2.

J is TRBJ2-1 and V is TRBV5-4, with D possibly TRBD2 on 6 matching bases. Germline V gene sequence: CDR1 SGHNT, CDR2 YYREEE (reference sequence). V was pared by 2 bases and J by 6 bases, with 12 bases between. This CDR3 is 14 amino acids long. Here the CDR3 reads CASSFRESPNEQFF. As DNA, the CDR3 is TGTGCCAGCAGCTTTCGGGAGAGTCCCAATGAGCAGTTCTTC. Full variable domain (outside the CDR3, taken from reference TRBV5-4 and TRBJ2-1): ETGVTQSPTHLIKTRGQQVTLRCSSQSGHNTVSWYQQALGQGPQFIFQYYREEENGRGNFPPRFSGLQFPNYSSELNVNALELDDSALYLCASSFRESPNEQFFGPGTRLTVL.

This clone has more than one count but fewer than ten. The CDR3 reads CASSLTGLSGNTIYF. The CDR3 region has the DNA TGTGCCAGCAGCTTGACAGGGCTCTCTGGAAACACCATATATTTT. This chain connects TRBV7-2 to TRBJ1-3, with 7 bases that match TRBD1. Trimming cost V 3 bases and J 0 bases; bases outside gene matches: 2. CDR1 SGHTA and CDR2 FQGNSA come from the germline V gene. This CDR3 spans 15 amino acids.

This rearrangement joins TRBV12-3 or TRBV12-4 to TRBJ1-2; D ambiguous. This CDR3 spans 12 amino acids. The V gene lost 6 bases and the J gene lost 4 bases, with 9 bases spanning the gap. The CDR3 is CASSQAGYGYTF. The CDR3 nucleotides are TGTGCCAGCAGCCAGGCCGGCTATGGCTACACCTTC.

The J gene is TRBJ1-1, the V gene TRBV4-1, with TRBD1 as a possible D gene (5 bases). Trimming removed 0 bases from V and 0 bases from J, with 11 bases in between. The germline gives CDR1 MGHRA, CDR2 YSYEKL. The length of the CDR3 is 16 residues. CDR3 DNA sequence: TGCGCCAGCAGCCAAGACGGGGGAGGTTTGAACACTGAAGCTTTCTTT. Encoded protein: CASSQDGGGLNTEAFF.

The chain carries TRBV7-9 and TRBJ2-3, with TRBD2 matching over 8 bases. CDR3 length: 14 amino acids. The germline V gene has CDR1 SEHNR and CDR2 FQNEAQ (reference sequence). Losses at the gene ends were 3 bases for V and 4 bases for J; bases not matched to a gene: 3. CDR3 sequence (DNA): TGTGCCAGCAGCTTTGCGGGAGGTGCAGATACGCAGTATTTT. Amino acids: CASSFAGGADTQYF.

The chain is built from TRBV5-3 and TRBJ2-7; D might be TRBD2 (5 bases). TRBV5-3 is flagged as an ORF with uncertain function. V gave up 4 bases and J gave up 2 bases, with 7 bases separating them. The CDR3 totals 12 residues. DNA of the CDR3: TGTGCCAGAAGCCTGAGGGCCTACGAGCAGTACTTC. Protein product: CARSLRAYEQYF.

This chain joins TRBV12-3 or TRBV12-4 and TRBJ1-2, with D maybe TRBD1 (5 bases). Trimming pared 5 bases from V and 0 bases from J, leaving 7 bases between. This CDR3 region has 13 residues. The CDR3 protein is CASSQTANYGYTF. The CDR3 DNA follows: TGTGCCAGCAGTCAGACAGCTAACTATGGCTACACCTTC.

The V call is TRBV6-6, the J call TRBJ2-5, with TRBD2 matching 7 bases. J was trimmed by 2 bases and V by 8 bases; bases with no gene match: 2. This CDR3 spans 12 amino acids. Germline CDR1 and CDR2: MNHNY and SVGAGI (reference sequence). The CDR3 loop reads CASGTIQETQYF. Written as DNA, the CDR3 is TGTGCCAGCGGGACTATTCAAGAGACCCAGTACTTC.

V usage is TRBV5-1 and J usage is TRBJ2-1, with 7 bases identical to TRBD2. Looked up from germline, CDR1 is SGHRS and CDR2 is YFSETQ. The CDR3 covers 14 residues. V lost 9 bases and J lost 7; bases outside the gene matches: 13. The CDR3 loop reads CATKGTSAGNEQFF. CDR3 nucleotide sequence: TGCGCCACAAAAGGAACTAGCGCAGGGAATGAGCAGTTCTTC.

This CDR3 is CASSTFNEQFF. CDR3 nucleotide sequence: TGTGCCAGTAGTACCTTTAATGAGCAGTTCTTC. The V and J genes are TRBV19 and TRBJ2-1; D call uncertain. The V gene's germline CDR1 is LNHDA and CDR2 SQIVND (reference sequence). V was trimmed by 4 bases and J by 7 bases, leaving 5 bases between them. This CDR3 is 11 amino acids long.

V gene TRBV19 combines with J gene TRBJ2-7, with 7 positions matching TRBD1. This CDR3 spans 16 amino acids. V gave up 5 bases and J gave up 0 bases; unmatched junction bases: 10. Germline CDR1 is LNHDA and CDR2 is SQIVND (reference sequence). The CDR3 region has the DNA TGTGCCAGTAGTCCCGGGACAGTTACTGGCTCCTACGAGCAGTACTTC. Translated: CASSPGTVTGSYEQYF.

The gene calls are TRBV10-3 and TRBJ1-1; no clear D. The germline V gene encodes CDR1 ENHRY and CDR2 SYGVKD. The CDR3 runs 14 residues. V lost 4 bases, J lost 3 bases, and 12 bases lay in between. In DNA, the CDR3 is TGTGCCATCAGTGGTGGGCAGGCAGACACTGAAGCTTTCTTT. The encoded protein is CAISGGQADTEAFF.

CDR3 DNA: TGTGCCAGCAGAAAACAGGGCTACGAGCAGTACTTC. Translated, it gives CASRKQGYEQYF. The chain combines TRBV12-3 or TRBV12-4 with TRBJ2-7, with a weak D call TRBD1 (6 bases). V was shortened by 6 bases and J by 3 bases, with 9 bases between the two germline ends. The CDR3 contains 12 residues.

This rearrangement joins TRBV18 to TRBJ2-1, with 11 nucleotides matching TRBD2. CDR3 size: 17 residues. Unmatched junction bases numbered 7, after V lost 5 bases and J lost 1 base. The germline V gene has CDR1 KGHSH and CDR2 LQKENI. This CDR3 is CASSTLGLAESYNEQFF. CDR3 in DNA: TGTGCCAGCTCAACTCTGGGACTAGCGGAATCCTACAATGAGCAGTTCTTC.

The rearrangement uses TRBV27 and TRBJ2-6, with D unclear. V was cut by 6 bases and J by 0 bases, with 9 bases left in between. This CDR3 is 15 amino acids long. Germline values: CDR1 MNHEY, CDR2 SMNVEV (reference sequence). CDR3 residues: CASRLESSGANVLTF. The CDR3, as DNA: TGTGCCAGCAGACTTGAGAGCTCTGGGGCCAACGTCCTGACTTTC.

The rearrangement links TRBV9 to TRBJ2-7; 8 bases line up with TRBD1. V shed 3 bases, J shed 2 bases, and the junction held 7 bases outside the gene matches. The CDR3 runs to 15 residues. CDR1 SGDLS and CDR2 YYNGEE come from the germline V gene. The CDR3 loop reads CASSAGTGSTYEQYF. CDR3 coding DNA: TGTGCCAGCAGCGCGGGGACAGGTAGTACCTACGAGCAGTACTTC. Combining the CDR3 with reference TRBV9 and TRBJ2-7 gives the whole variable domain DSGVTQTPKHLITATGQRVTLRCSPRSGDLSVYWYQQSLDQGLQFLIQYYNGEERAKGNILERFSAQQFPDLHSELNLSSLELGDSALYFCASSAGTGSTYEQYFGPGTRLTVT.

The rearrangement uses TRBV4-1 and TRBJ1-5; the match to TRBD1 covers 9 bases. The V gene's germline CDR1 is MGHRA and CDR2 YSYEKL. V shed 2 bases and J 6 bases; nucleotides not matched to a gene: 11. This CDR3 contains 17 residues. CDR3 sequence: CASSQNPTGTGFQPQHF. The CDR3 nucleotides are TGCGCCAGCAGCCAAAATCCGACCGGGACAGGGTTTCAGCCCCAGCATTTT.

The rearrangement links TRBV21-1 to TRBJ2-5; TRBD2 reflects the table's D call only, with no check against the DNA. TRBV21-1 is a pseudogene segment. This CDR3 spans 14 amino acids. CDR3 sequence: CASSNPPGEETQYF. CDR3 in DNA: TGTGCCAGCAGCAATCCCCCGGGGGAAGAGACCCAGTACTTC.

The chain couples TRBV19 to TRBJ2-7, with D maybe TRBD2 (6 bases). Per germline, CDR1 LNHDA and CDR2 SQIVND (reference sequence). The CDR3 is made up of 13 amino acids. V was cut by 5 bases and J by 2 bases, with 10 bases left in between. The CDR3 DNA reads TGTGCCAGTAGTGCTAGCGAGGCCTACGAGCAGTACTTC. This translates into CASSASEAYEQYF.

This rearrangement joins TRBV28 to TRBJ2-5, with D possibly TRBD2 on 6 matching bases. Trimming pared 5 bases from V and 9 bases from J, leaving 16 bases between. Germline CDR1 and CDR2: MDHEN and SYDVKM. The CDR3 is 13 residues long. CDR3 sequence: CASSTGLPASQYF. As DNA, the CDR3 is TGTGCCAGCAGTACCGGACTACCAGCGTCCCAGTACTTC.